This TCR beta chain appears in the sequencing data of a study of cytomegalovirus exposure and HLA in healthy donors. Vbeta (60) and Jbeta (13) primers were used in the PCR. Measured with immunoSEQ multiplex PCR; TCRdb has only the in-frame clones, and not every one. The repertoire holds 110,000 to 150,000 clones, with approximately 63% as singletons. Trimming took off 3 bases at V and 4 bases at J, with 28 bases between the two ends. The CDR3 runs 20 residues. From germline, CDR1 is MNHEY and CDR2 SMNVEV (reference sequence). The sequence came from a woman aged 60-70 years in good health and CMV-seropositive. Sequencing was carried out using PBMCs. This chain joins TRBV27 and TRBJ2-1; the D gene is possibly TRBD2 (6 bases). CDR3 loop: CASSLGFPVDSGKPYNEQFF. DNA for the CDR3: TGTGCCAGCAGTTTGGGGTTCCCGGTGGATAGCGGAAAACCTTACAATGAGCAGTTCTTC.